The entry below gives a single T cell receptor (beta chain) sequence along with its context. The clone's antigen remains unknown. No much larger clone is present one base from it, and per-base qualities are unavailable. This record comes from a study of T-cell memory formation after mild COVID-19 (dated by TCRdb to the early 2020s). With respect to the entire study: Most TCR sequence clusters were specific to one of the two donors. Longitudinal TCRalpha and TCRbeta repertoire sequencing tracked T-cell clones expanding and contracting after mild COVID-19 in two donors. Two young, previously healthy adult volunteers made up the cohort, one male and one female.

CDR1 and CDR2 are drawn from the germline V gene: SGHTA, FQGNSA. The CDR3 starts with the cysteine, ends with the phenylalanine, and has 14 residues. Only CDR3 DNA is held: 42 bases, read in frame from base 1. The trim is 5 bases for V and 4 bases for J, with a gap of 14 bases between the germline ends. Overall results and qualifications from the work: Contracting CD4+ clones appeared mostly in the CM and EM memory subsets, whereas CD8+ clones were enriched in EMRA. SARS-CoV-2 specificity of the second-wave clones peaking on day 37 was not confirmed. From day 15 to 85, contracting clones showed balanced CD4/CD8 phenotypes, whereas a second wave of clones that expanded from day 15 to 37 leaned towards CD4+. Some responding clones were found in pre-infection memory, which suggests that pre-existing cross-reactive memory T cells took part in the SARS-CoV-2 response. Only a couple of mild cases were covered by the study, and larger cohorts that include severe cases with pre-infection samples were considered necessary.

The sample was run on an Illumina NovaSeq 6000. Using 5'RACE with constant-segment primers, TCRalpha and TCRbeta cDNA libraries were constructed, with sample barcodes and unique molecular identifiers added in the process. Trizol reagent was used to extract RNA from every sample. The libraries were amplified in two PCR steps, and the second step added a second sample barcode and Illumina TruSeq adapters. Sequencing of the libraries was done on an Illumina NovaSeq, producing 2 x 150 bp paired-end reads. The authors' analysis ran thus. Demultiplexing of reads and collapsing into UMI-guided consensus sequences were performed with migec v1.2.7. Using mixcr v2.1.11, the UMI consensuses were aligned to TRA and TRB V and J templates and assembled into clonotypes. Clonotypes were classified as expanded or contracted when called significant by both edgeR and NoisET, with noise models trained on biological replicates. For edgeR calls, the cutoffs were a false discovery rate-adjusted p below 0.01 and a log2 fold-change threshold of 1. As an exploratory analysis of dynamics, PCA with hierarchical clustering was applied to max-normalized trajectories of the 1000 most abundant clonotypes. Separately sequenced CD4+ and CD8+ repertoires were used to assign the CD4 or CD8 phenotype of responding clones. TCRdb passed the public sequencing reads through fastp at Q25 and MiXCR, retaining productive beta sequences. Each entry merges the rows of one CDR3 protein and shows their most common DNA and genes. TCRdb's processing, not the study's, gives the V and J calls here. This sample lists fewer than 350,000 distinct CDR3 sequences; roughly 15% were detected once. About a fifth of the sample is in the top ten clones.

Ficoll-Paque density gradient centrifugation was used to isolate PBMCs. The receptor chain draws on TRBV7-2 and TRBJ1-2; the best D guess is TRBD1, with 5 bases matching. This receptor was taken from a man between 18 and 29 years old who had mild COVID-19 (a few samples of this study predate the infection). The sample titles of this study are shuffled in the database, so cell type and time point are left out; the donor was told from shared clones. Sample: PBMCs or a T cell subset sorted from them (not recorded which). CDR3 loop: CASSPGTSSYGYTF. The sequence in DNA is TGTGCCAGCAGCCCTGGGACTTCCTCCTATGGCTACACCTTC.